The T cell receptor (beta chain) described here comes from a study of cytomegalovirus exposure and HLA in healthy donors. The study, taken as a whole, reports: Common viral pathogens were later found to be apparently linked to several of the most significant clusters. Previous analysis showed most TCR beta V segments were productive about 87% or about 30% of the time.

PCR amplification relied on 60 Vbeta primers (plus 13 Jbeta primers). Sequencing used immunoSEQ multiplex PCR; TCRdb keeps in-frame clones, though not all of them. The table records 100,000 or so clones, approximately 84% of them present only once. This CDR3 has 14 amino acids. The germline gives CDR1 MNHEY, CDR2 SMNVEV (reference sequence). V dropped 6 bases and J dropped 4; count of bases not matched to a gene: 9. Concerning this clone itself: Its target is not known.

The sample comprised PBMCs. The sequence came from a male donor in good health and CMV-seronegative. The rearrangement links TRBV27 to TRBJ2-7, with 7 bases that match TRBD1. CDR3 sequence reads: CASSKGQSIYEQYF. DNA of the CDR3: TGTGCCAGCAGCAAGGGACAGTCGATATACGAGCAGTACTTC.